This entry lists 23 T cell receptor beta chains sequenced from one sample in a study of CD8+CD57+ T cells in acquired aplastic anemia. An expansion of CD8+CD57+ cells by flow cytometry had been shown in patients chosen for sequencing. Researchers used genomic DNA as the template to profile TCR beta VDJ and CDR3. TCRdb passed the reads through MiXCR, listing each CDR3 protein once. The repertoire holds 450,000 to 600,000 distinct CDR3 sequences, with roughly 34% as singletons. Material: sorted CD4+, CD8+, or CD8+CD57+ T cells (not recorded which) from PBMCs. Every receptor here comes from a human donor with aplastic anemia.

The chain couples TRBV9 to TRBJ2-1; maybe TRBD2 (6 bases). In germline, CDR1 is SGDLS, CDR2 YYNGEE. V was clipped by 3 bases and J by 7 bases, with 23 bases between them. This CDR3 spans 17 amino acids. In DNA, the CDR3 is TGTGCCAGCAGCGCGCCTCAGTTGGGGGGAAGTCGTAATGAGCAGTTCTTC. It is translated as CASSAPQLGGSRNEQFF.

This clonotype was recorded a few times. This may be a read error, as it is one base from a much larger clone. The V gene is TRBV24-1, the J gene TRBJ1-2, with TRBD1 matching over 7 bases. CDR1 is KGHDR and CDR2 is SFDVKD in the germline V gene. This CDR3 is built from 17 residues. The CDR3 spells CATSDSAGTANNYDYTF. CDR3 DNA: TGTGCCACCAGTGATTCCGCCGGGACAGCAAATAACTATGACTACACCTTC.

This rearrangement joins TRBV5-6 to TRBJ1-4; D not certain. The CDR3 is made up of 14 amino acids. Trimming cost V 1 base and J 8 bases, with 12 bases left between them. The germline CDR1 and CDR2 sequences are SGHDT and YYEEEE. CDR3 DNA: TGTGCCAGCAGCTTGTCGGGCCCAGGAGAAAAACTGTTTTTT. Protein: CASSLSGPGEKLFF.

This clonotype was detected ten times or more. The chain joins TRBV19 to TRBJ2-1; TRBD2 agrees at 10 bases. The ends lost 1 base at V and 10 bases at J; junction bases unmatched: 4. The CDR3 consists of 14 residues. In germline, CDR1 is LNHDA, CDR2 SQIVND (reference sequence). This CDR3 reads CASSIVGSGGEQFF. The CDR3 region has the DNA TGTGCCAGTAGTATAGTTGGTAGCGGGGGGGAGCAGTTCTTC.

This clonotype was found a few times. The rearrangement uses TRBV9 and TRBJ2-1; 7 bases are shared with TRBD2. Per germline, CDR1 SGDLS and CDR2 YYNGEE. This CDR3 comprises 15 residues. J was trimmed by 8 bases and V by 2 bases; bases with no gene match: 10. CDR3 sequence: CASSVTSRWEHEQFF. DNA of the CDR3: TGTGCCAGCAGCGTGACTAGCCGGTGGGAGCATGAGCAGTTCTTC. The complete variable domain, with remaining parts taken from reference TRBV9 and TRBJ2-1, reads DSGVTQTPKHLITATGQRVTLRCSPRSGDLSVYWYQQSLDQGLQFLIQYYNGEERAKGNILERFSAQQFPDLHSELNLSSLELGDSALYFCASSVTSRWEHEQFFGPGTRLTVL.

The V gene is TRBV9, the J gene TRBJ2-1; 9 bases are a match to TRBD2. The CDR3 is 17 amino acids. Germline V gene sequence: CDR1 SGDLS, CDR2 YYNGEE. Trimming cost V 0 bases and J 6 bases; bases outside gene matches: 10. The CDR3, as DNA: TGTGCCAGCAGCGTAGTAAGGAGCGGGGGGTTATCCAATGAGCAGTTCTTC. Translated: CASSVVRSGGLSNEQFF.

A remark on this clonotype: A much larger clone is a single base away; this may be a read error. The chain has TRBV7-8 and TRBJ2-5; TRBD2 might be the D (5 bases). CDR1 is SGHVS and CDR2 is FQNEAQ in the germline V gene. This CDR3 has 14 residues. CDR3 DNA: TGTGCCAGCAGCTTAGGCGGGTCGCAAGAGACCCAGTGCTTC. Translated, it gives CASSLGGSQETQCF.

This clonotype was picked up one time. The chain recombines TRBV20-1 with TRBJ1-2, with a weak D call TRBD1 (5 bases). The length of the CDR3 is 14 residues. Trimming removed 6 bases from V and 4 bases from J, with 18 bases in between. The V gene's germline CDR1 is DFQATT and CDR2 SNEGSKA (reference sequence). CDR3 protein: CSALPGNSGYGYTF. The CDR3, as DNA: TGCAGTGCCCTTCCAGGGAACAGTGGCTATGGCTACACCTTC.

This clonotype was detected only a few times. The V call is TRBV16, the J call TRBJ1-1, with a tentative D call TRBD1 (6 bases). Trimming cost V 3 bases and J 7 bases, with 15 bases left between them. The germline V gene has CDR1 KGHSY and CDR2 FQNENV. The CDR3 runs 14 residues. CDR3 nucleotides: TGTGCCAGCAGCCAGGTTAGGGGGGTAAATGAAGCTTTCTTT. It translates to CASSQVRGVNEAFF.

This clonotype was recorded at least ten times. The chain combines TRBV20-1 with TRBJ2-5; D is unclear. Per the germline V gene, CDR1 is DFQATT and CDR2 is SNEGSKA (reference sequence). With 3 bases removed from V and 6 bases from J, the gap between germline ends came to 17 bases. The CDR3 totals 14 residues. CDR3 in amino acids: CSASYSYEAKTQYF. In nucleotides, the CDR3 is TGCAGTGCTAGTTACTCATATGAGGCCAAGACCCAGTACTTC.

The CDR3 nucleotides read TGCGCCAGCAGCCAAGTCATGCAGGGTGCATCTGGAAACACCATATATTTT. Translated: CASSQVMQGASGNTIYF. This sequence joins TRBV4-3 and TRBJ1-3, with a weak D call TRBD1 (5 bases). The CDR3 covers 17 residues. V lost 1 base and J lost 1, with 14 bases in between. Germline lookup yields CDR1 LGHNA and CDR2 YSLEER.

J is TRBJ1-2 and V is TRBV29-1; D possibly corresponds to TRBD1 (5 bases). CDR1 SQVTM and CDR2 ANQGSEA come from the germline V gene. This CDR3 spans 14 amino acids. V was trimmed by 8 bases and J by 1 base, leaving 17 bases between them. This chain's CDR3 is CSIWNQGLNYGYTF. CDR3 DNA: TGCAGCATATGGAATCAGGGTCTTAACTATGGCTACACCTTC.

CDR3 sequence (DNA): TGTGCCACCAGCAGTCCCGGACCCTCCTATGGCTACACCTTC. Protein: CATSSPGPSYGYTF. V and J are TRBV15 and TRBJ1-2; D unclear. This CDR3 is 14 amino acids long. Trimming took 3 bases from V and 4 from J, leaving 12 bases between them. Germline-derived CDR1 and CDR2 are LNHNV and YYDKDF (reference sequence).

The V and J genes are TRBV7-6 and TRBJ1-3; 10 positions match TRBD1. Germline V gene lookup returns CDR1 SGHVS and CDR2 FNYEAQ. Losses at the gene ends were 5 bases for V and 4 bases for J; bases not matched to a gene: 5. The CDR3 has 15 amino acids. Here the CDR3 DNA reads TGTGCCAGCAGCCCGGACAGGGGGGGAGGAAACACCATATATTTT. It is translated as CASSPDRGGGNTIYF.

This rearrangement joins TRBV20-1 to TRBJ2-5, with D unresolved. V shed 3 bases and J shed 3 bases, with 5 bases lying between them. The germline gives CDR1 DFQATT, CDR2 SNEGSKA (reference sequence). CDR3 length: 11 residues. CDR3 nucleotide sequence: TGCAGTGCTAGTCCGGAAGAGACCCAGTACTTC. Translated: CSASPEETQYF.

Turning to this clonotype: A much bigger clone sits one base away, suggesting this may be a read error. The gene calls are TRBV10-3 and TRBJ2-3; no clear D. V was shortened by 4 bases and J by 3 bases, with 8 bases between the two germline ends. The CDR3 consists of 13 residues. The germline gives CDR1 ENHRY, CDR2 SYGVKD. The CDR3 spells CAISGSETDTQYF. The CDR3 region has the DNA TGTGCCATCAGTGGGTCGGAGACAGATACGCAGTATTTT.

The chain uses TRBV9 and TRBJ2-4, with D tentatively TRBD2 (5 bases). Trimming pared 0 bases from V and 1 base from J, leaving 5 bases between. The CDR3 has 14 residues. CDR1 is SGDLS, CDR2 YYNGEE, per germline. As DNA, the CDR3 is TGTGCCAGCAGCGTAGGGGAGGCCAAAAACATTCAGTACTTC. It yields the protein CASSVGEAKNIQYF.

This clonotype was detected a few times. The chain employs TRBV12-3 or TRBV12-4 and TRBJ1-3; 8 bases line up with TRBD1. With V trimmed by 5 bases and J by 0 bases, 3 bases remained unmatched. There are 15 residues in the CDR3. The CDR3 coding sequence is TGTGCCAGCAGTAGAGGGACAGGCTCTGGAAACACCATATATTTT. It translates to CASSRGTGSGNTIYF.

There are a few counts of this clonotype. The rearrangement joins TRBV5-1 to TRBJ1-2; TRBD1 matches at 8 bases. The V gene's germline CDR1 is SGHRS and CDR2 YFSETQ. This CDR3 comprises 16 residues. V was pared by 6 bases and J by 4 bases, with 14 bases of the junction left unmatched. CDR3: CASTSTWDRRGYGYTF. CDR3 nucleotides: TGCGCCAGCACCTCCACCTGGGACAGGCGGGGCTATGGCTACACCTTC.

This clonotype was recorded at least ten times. CDR3 sequence reads: CASSNSRGVRDIAYNEQFF. CDR3 nucleotide sequence: TGTGCCAGCAGTAATAGCCGGGGGGTTCGGGACATCGCCTACAATGAGCAGTTCTTC. The chain joins TRBV25-1 to TRBJ2-1; TRBD2 is a possible D gene (7 bases). This CDR3 is 19 amino acids long. Between the trimmed V and J ends, which lost 5 bases and 2 bases, there was a span of 25 bases. Per germline, CDR1 MGHDK and CDR2 SYGVNS.

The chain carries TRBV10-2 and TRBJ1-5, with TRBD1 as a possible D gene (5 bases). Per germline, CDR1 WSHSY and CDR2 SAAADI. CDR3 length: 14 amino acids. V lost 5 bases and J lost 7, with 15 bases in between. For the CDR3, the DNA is TGCGCCAGCAGTAAAGGGACTGGTAGGCAGCCCCAGCATTTT. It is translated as CASSKGTGRQPQHF.

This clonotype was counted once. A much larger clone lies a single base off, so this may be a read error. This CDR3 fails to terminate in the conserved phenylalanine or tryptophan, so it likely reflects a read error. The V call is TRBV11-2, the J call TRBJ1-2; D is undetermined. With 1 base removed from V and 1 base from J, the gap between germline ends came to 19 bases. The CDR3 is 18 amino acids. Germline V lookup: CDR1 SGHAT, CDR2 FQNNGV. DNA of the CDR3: TGTGCCAGCAGCTTAGTCTCTGTATCGGGATCGCTTAACTATGGCTACACCCTC. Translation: CASSLVSVSGSLNYGYTL.

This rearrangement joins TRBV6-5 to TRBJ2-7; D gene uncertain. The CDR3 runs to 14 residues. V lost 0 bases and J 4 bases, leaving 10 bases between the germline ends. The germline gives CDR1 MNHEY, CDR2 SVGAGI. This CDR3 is CASSYSKHLYEQYF. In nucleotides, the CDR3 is TGTGCCAGCAGTTACTCGAAACATCTTTACGAGCAGTACTTC.